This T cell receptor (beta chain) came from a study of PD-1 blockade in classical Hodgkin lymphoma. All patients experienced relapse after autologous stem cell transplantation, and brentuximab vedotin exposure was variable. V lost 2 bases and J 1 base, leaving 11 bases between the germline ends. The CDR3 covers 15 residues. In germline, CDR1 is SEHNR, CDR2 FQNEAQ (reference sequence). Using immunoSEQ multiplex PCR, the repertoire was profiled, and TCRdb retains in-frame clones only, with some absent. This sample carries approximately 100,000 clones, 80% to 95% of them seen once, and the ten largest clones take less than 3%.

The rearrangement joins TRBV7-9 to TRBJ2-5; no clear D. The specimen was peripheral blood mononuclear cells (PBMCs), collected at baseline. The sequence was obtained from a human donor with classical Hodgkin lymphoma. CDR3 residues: CASSLNRALQETQYF. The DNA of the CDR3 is TGTGCCAGCAGCTTAAATAGGGCCCTCCAAGAGACCCAGTACTTC.